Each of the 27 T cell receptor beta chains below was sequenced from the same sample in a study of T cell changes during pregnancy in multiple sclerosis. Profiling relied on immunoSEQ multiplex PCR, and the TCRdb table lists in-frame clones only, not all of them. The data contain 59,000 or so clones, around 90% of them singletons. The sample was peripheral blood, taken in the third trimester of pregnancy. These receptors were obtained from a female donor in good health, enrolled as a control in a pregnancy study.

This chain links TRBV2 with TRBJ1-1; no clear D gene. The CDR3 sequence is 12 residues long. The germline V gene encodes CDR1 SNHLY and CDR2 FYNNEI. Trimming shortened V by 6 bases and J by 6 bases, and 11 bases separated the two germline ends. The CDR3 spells CASRVEVAEAFF. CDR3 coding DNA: TGTGCCAGCAGGGTGGAGGTCGCTGAAGCTTTCTTT.

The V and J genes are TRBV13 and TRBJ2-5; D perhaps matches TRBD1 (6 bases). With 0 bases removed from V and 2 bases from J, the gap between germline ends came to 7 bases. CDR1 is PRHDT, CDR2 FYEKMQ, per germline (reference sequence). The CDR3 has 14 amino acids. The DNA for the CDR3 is TGTGCCAGCAGCTTAGGGACAGGACAAGAGACCCAGTACTTC. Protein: CASSLGTGQETQYF.

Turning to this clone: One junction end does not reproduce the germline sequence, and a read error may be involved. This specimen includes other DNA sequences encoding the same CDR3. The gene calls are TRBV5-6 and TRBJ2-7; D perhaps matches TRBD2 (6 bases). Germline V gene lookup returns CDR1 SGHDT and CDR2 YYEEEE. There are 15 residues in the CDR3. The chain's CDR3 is CASSPHSGNAYEQYF. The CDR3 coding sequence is TGTGCCAGCAGCCCCCATAGCGGAAATGCATACGAACAGTACTTC.

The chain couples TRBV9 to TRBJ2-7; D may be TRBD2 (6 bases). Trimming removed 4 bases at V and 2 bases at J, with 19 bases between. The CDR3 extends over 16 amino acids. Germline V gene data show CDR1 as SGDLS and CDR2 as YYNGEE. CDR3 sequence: CASSPWGDLNTYEQYF. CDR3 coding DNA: TGTGCCAGCAGCCCATGGGGGGACCTAAACACCTACGAGCAGTACTTC.

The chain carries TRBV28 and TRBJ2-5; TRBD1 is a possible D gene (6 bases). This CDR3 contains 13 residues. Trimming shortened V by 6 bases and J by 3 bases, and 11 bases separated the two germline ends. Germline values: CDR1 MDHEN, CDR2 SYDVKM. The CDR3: CASRYTGKETQYF. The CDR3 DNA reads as TGTGCCAGCAGGTACACAGGGAAAGAGACCCAGTACTTC. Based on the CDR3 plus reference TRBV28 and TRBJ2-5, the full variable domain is DVKVTQSSRYLVKRTGEKVFLECVQDMDHENMFWYRQDPGLGLRLIYFSYDVKMKEKGDIPEGYSVSREKKERFSLILESASTNQTSMYLCASRYTGKETQYFGPGTRLLVL.

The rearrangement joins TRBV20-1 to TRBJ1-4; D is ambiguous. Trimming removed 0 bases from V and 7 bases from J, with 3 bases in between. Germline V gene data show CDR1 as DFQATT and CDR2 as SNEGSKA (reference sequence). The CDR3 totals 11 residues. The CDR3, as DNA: TGCAGTGCTAGAGACCGTGAAAAACTGTTTTTT. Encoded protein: CSARDREKLFF.

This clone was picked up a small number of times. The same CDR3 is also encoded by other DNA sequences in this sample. CDR3 region: CASSSGTDTQYF. The CDR3 DNA sequence: TGTGCCAGCAGTAGCGGTACAGATACGCAGTATTTT. The chain joins TRBV25-1 to TRBJ2-3; D might be TRBD2 (5 bases). Germline assignment: CDR1 MGHDK and CDR2 SYGVNS. This CDR3 contains 12 residues. V was shortened by 5 bases and J by 3 bases, with 6 bases between the two germline ends.

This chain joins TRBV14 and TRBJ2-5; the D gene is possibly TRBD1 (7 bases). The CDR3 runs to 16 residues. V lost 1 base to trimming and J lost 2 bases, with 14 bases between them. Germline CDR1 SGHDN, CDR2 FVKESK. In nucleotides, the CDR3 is TGTGCCAGCAGCCAAGGAGGGGGCGCGGGACAAGAGACCCAGTACTTC. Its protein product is CASSQGGGAGQETQYF. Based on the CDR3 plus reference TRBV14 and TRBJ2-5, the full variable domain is EAGVTQFPSHSVIEKGQTVTLRCDPISGHDNLYWYRRVMGKEIKFLLHFVKESKQDESGMPNNRFLAERTGGTYSTLKVQPAELEDSGVYFCASSQGGGAGQETQYFGPGTRLLVL.

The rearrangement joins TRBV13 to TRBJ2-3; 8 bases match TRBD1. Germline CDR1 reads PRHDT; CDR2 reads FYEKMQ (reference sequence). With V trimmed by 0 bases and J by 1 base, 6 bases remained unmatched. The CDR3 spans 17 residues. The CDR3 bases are TGTGCCAGCAGCTTAGGGACAGGGGCCACACGCACAGATACGCAGTATTTT. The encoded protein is CASSLGTGATRTDTQYF. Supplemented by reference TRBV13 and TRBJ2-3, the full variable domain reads AAGVIQSPRHLIKEKRETATLKCYPIPRHDTVYWYQQGPGQDPQFLISFYEKMQSDKGSIPDRFSAQQFSDYHSELNMSSLELGDSALYFCASSLGTGATRTDTQYFGPGTRLTVL.

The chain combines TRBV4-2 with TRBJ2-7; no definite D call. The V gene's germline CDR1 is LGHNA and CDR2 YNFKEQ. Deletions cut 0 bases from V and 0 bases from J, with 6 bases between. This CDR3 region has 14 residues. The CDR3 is CASSQEASSYEQYF. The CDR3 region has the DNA TGTGCCAGCAGCCAAGAGGCCTCCTCCTACGAGCAGTACTTC.

The DNA of the CDR3 is TGTGCCAGCAGCTTAGCGGACGGGGGTGTCTACGAGCAGTACTTC. This encodes CASSLADGGVYEQYF. The chain uses TRBV7-2 and TRBJ2-7, with D perhaps matching TRBD2 (6 bases). The CDR3 runs 15 residues. The ends were cut back, 0 bases at V and 3 bases at J, with 12 bases in the middle. Germline CDR1 SGHTA, CDR2 FQGNSA.

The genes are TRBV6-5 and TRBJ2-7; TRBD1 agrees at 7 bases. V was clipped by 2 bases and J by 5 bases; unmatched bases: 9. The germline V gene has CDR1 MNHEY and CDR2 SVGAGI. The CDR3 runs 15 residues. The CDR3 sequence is CASSYTQGSPHEQYF. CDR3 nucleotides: TGTGCCAGCAGTTACACACAGGGGTCCCCCCACGAGCAGTACTTC.

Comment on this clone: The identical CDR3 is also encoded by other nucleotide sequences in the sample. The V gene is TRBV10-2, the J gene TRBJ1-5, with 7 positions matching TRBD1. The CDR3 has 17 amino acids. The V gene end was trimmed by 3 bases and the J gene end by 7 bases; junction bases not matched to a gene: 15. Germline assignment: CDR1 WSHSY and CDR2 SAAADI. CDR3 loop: CASSENPEAGGRQPQHF. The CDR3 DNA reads TGCGCCAGCAGTGAAAACCCTGAGGCAGGGGGAAGGCAGCCCCAGCATTTT.

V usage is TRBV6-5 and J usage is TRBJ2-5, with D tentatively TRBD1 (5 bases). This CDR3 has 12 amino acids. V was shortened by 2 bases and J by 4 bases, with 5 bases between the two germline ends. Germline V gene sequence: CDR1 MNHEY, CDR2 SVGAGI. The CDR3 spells CASSYRGETQYF. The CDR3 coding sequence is TGTGCCAGCAGTTACAGGGGAGAGACCCAGTACTTC.

CDR3 loop: CASSLWTSGRGVTQYF. In DNA, the CDR3 is TGTGCCAGCAGTTTATGGACTAGCGGGAGGGGAGTGACCCAGTACTTC. This chain joins TRBV28 and TRBJ2-5; the match to TRBD2 covers 14 bases. There are 16 residues in the CDR3. In germline, CDR1 is MDHEN, CDR2 SYDVKM. Trimming cost V 0 bases and J 7 bases; bases outside gene matches: 4.

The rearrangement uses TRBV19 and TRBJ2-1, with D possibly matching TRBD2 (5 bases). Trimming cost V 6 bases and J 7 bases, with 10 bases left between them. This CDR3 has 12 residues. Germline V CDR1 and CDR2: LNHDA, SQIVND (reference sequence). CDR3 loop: CASSGLENEQFF. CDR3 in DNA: TGTGCCAGTAGCGGACTGGAGAATGAGCAGTTCTTC.

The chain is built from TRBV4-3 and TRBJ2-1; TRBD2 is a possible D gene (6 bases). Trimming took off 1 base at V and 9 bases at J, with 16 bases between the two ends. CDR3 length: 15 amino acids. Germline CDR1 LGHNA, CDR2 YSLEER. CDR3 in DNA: TGCGCCAGCAGCCAAGGTTTGGGGGGATGGGGTGAGCAGTTCTTC. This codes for CASSQGLGGWGEQFF.

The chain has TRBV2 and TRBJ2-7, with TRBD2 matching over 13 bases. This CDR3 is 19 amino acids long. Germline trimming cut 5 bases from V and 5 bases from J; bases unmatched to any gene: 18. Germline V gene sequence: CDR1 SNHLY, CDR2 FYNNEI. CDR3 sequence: CASSITRRTSGGGGNEQYF. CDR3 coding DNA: TGTGCCAGCAGTATTACCAGAAGGACTAGCGGGGGTGGAGGGAACGAGCAGTACTTC.

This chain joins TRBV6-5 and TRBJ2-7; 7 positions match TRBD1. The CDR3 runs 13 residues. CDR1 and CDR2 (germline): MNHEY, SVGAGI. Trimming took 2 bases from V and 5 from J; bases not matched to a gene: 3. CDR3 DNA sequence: TGTGCCAGCAGTTACAACAGGGGTGACGAGCAGTACTTC. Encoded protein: CASSYNRGDEQYF.

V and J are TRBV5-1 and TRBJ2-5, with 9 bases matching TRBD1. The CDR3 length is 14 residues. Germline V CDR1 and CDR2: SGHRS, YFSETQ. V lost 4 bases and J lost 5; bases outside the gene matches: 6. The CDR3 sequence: CASSRTGEWETQYF. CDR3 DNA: TGCGCCAGCAGCCGGACAGGGGAGTGGGAGACCCAGTACTTC. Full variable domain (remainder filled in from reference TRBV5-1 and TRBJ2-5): KAGVTQTPRYLIKTRGQQVTLSCSPISGHRSVSWYQQTPGQGLQFLFEYFSETQRNKGNFPGRFSGRQFSNSRSEMNVSTLELGDSALYLCASSRTGEWETQYFGPGTRLLVL.

CDR3 amino acids: CASSPGQGFTNYGYTF. The CDR3 DNA is TGCGCCAGCAGCCCCGGACAGGGGTTTACTAACTATGGCTACACCTTC. This chain uses TRBV5-1 with TRBJ1-2, with TRBD1 matching 9 bases. This CDR3 contains 16 residues. Germline CDR1 reads SGHRS; CDR2 reads YFSETQ. Unmatched junction bases numbered 7, after V lost 4 bases and J lost 0 bases.

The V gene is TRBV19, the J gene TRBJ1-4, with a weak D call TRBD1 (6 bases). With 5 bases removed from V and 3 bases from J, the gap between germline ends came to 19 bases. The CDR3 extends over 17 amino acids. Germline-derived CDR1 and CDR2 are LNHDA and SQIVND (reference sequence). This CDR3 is CASSEPGHQPPNEKLFF. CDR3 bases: TGTGCCAGTAGTGAACCGGGACACCAACCGCCTAATGAAAAACTGTTTTTT.

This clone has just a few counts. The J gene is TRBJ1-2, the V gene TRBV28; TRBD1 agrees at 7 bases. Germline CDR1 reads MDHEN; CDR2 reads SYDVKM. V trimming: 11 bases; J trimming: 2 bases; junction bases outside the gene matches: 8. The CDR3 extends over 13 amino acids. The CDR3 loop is CAVYRGLNYGYTF. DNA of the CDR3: TGTGCCGTATACAGGGGCTTAAACTATGGCTACACCTTC.

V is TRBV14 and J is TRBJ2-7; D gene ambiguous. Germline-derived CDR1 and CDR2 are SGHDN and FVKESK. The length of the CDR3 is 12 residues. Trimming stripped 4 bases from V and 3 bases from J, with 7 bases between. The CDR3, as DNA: TGTGCCAGCAGCCCGCACAACTACGAGCAGTACTTC. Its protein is CASSPHNYEQYF.

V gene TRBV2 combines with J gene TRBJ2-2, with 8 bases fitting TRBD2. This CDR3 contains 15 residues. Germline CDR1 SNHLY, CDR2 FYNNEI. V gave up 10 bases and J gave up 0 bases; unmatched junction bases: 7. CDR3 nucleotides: TGTGCCACAAAAAAGACTAGCGCGAACACCGGGGAGCTGTTTTTT. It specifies CATKKTSANTGELFF.

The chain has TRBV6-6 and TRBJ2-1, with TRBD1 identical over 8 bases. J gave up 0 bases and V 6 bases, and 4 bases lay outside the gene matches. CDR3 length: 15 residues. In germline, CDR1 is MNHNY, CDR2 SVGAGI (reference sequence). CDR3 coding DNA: TGTGCCAGCAGCCGACAGGGGAGCTCCTACAATGAGCAGTTCTTC. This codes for CASSRQGSSYNEQFF.

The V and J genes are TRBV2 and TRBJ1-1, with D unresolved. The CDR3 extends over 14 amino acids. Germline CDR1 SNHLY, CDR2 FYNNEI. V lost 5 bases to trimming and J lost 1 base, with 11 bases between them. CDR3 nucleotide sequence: TGTGCCAGCAGTAAAACGGGGAAGAACACTGAAGCTTTCTTT. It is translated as CASSKTGKNTEAFF.